This section outlines one T cell receptor beta chain sequence together with its context. The sample comes from a study of long-term antiretroviral therapy in people with HIV. Study at large: The oldest samples precede the 2015 immediate-ART recommendation by about a decade.

The run of the v3.0 immunoSEQ assay was at survey level. Produced via immunoSEQ multiplex PCR; TCRdb's table is partial and in-frame only. The table has tens of thousands of clones, roughly 84% seen once. With 7 bases clipped from V and 4 bases from J, the junction kept 5 bases outside the gene matches. The CDR3 sequence is 12 residues long. Germline V lookup: CDR1 SQVTM, CDR2 ANQGSEA. This specimen consisted of unsorted PBMCs, obtained 3 years after starting antiretroviral therapy. The chain employs TRBV29-1 and TRBJ1-1; 8 nucleotides agree with TRBD1. This clonotype was obtained from a man aged 50 to 60 with HIV. In DNA form, the CDR3 reads TGCAGCGGCGACAGGGGACTCACTGAAGCTTTCTTT. This codes for CSGDRGLTEAFF. Full variable domain (remainder filled in from reference TRBV29-1 and TRBJ1-1): SAVISQKPSRDICQRGTSLTIQCQVDSQVTMMFWYRQQPGQSLTLIATANQGSEATYESGFVIDKFPISRPNLTFSTLTVSNMSPEDSSIYLCSGDRGLTEAFFGQGTRLTVV.